The clone carrying this T cell receptor beta chain came up many times. This sample is part of a study of identical twins. TCRdb independently ran MiXCR on the 5' RACE reads; one entry per CDR3 protein. The sample lists roughly 150,000 distinct CDR3 sequences, under 4.5% occurring once. V shed 5 bases and J 4 bases; nucleotides not matched to a gene: 5. Looked up from germline, CDR1 is DFQATT and CDR2 is SNEGSKA (reference sequence). CDR3 length equals 15 residues. The J gene is TRBJ2-5, the V gene TRBV20-1, with TRBD2 matching 15 bases. The origin of this receptor is a man aged 18 to 29 in good health. Sequenced sample: memory T cells sorted from blood. The CDR3 bases are TGCAGTGCTTGGGGACTAGCGGGAGGCGGAGAGACCCAGTACTTC. Its protein is CSAWGLAGGGETQYF.